This T cell receptor (beta chain) was sequenced in a study of cytomegalovirus exposure and HLA in healthy donors. A note on this clone: Its antigen is unknown.

In the PCR, 60 Vbeta and 13 Jbeta primers were used. Clones were sequenced by immunoSEQ multiplex PCR, and TCRdb holds only the in-frame ones, with some missing. The data show roughly 110,000 clones, more than 60% seen once. Trimming stripped 6 bases from V and 0 bases from J, with 12 bases between. This CDR3 spans 15 amino acids. Germline CDR1 reads KGHSH; CDR2 reads LQKENI. General observations from the study: TCR association rates varied by HLA locus in a later analysis, with DRB1 highest and HLA-C lowest. About 87% or about 30% of the time was how often most TCR beta V segments were productive, according to an earlier analysis.

This chain uses TRBV18 with TRBJ2-1, with D possibly being TRBD2 (5 bases). The sequenced sample consisted of PBMCs. The clonotype was recovered from a man in his fifties or sixties in good health and CMV-seronegative. This CDR3 reads CASSQDSSSYNEQFF. The CDR3 nucleotides read TGTGCCAGCTCTCAGGACTCGAGCTCCTACAATGAGCAGTTCTTC.